The rows below give T cell receptor beta chains drawn from one sample of a study of beta chain features in type 1 diabetes. Sequenced by immunoSEQ multiplex PCR; TCRdb stores in-frame clones only, minus some. The sample consists of about 160,000 clones, about 8.3% of them appearing once. Sequenced material: central memory CD4+ T cells from blood. These receptors all stem from a woman aged 18 to 35 with type 1 diabetes. CDR3s include the opening cysteine and the closing phenylalanine or tryptophan. The D gene is left open where the match is weak. The listing skips clone size in some rows; elsewhere it reads once, few, many or a size class.

- TRBJ2-2 15 - TRBV4-2 TGTGCCAGCAGCCGTGAAGGGGGGAACACCGGGGAGCTGTTTTTT CASSREGGNTGELFF
- TRBJ1-5 14 TRBD1 TRBV30 TGTGCCTGGAGTGGCAGGACAGGGGGTCAGCCCCAGCATTTT CAWSGRTGGQPQHF
- TRBJ1-1 13 - TRBV19 TGTGCCAGTAGTGTTAACAGGGACACTGAAGCTTTCTTT CASSVNRDTEAFF
- TRBJ1-2 14 - TRBV25-1 TGTGCCAGCAGTGAATATGGCAGGGCTCATGGCTACACCTTC CASSEYGRAHGYTF
- TRBJ2-5 13 - TRBV7-8 TGTGCCAGCAGCGGGGGGTCGGAAGGAGCCCAGTACTTC CASSGGSEGAQYF
- TRBJ2-3 13 - TRBV7-2 TGTGCCAGCAGCCTGCGACTCCCAGATACGCAGTATTTT CASSLRLPDTQYF
- TRBJ2-1 17 - TRBV7-9 TGTGCCAGCAGCTTAGGTTTAGGAGCGGGCCCCCACAATGAGCAGTTCTTC CASSLGLGAGPHNEQFF
few TRBJ2-5 15 - TRBV7-9 TGTGCCAGCAGCTTGGGGGGGCCGGGGCAGGAGACCCAGTACTTC CASSLGGPGQETQYF
- TRBJ1-4 14 TRBD1 TRBV27 TGTGCCAGCAGGCCGACAGGGTCTGATGAAAAACTGTTTTTT CASRPTGSDEKLFF
- TRBJ2-1 16 TRBD2 TRBV19 TGTGCCAGTAGTATAACCGGGACTAGCGGTAGGGATGAGCAGTTCTTC CASSITGTSGRDEQFF
- TRBJ2-5 13 - TRBV6-5 TGTGCCAGCCGAGGAGGGGGCGACGAGACCCAGTACTTC CASRGGGDETQYF
- TRBJ2-5 18 TRBD2 TRBV18 TGTGCCAGCTCACCACCGGGAGGGACTAGCGGGAACCAAGAGACCCAGTACTTC CASSPPGGTSGNQETQYF
- TRBJ1-4 17 TRBD1 TRBV10-3 TGTGCCATCAGTGATTCAAAGGGGACAGGGACAAATGAAAAACTGTTTTTT CAISDSKGTGTNEKLFF
- TRBJ1-2 14 TRBD1 TRBV19 TGTGCCAGTAGCGAGGGGGCGACTGTCTATGGCTACACCTTC CASSEGATVYGYTF
- TRBJ2-2 14 - TRBV18 TGTGCCAGCTCAGCGGGACGGACCACCGGGGAGCTGTTTTTT CASSAGRTTGELFF
- TRBJ1-2 16 - TRBV4-2 TGTGCCAGCAGCCTAAAGGACGGCCCGGGAGCCTATGGCTACACCTTC CASSLKDGPGAYGYTF
- TRBJ1-4 16 - TRBV6-5 TGTGCCAGCAGTTACGTCGGGGGGGGAGCCGGGAAAAAACTGTTTTTT CASSYVGGGAGKKLFF
- TRBJ2-3 13 - TRBV28 TGTGCCAGCGGGTCAGGGGGCACAGATACGCAGTATTTT CASGSGGTDTQYF
many TRBJ1-4 14 - TRBV7-8 TGTGCCAGCAGCCGGACATCAACTAATGAAAAACTGTTTTTT CASSRTSTNEKLFF
- TRBJ1-2 14 - TRBV2 TGTGCCAGCAGTGAAGACAGGGCTAACTATGGCTACACCTTC CASSEDRANYGYTF
few TRBJ2-1 15 TRBD1 TRBV5-1 TGCGCCAGCAGCCAGACAGGGGAATCCTACAATGAGCAGTTCTTC CASSQTGESYNEQFF